The clone carrying this T cell receptor (beta chain) was seen more than once but under ten times. Its antigen is undetermined. These data are taken from a study of Ad26.COV2.S vaccination and SARS-CoV-2 variants. General observations from the study: Placebo recipients trailed vaccine recipients in spike-specific TCR breadth. Spike-specific responses of CD8+ and CD4+ T cells were reported to display substantial breadth after vaccination.

Sequencing used immunoSEQ multiplex PCR; TCRdb keeps in-frame clones, though not all of them. This sample has fewer than 100,000 clones, with 82% found just once. The junction had 6 bases not matched to a gene; V was cut back by 2 bases and J by 9 bases. This CDR3 spans 14 amino acids. Germline V gives CDR1 SGHNT, CDR2 YYREEE (reference sequence). This chain connects TRBV5-4 to TRBJ2-1, with 9 bases fitting TRBD2. The sample in question was peripheral blood, obtained after recovery from COVID-19. This TCR derives from a human donor who had recovered from COVID-19. CDR3 sequence (DNA): TGTGCCAGCAGCTTCCGTAATAGCGGGAGTGAGCAGTTCTTC. Translated, it gives CASSFRNSGSEQFF. The full variable domain, rest sourced from reference TRBV5-4 and TRBJ2-1, is ETGVTQSPTHLIKTRGQQVTLRCSSQSGHNTVSWYQQALGQGPQFIFQYYREEENGRGNFPPRFSGLQFPNYSSELNVNALELDDSALYLCASSFRNSGSEQFFGPGTRLTVL.